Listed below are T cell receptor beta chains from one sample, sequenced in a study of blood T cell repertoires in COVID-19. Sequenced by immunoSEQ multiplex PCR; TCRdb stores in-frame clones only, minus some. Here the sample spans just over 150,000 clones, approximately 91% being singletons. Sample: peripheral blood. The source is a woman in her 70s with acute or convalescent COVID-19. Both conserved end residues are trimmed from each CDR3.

ASSQDRGGASETQY | TRBV3-1/TRBV3-2
ASSLEVQGAGEKLF | TRBV5-1
ASSGDRQSVNTEAF | TRBV28
ASSEQGGGNQPQH | TRBV2
ASRDTGQGLTILYNEQF | TRBV2
ASSNGQSSTDTQY | TRBV19
ASSLGLGKF | TRBV19
ASSQGGNMAGNTIY | TRBV3-1/TRBV3-2
ASSLETGYNEQF | TRBV7-9
ASSIVARRTNEQF | TRBV19
ASSEIAGGFDEQY | TRBV11-2
ASSLSPVGGQLPLH | TRBV7-6
ASSGGRDINQPQH | TRBV9
SASGQGISTQY | TRBV20-1
ASSLETGQVSFDGYT | TRBV7-9
ASSQGNRGYSGYT | TRBV4-1
ASSSRDRVGYGYT | TRBV28
ASRGTGSTDTQY | TRBV19
ASSLGGTGTGNTIY | TRBV5-5
ASSRQGQGTGELF | TRBV5-6
ASSPTVAGVNEQF | TRBV18
ASSNSGLQF | TRBV6-2/TRBV6-3
ASSKTDRVNGYT | TRBV21-1
ASSLRRGNQPQH | TRBV6-5
ASSSQTGGIISPLH | TRBV7-6
ASSPTGTTNEKLF | TRBV18
ASSLDRDRGFSGNTIY | TRBV19
ASNHDRGDTEAF | TRBV6-5
SVAAAYEQY | TRBV20-1
ASSLRTGRQETQY | TRBV14
ASSETGGFDEQF | TRBV6-4
ASSVSPDTNSPLH | TRBV9
ASSLSGRETQY | TRBV28
ASSYIQQGEAF | TRBV6-5
ASSAITGVTEAF | TRBV4-3
ASSPGQGEGNTIY | TRBV18
ASSEQRADTQY | TRBV6-1
ASSPTGTSGGNEQF | TRBV7-7
ASSRGTNTGELF | TRBV5-1
ASSPRGDTEAF | TRBV18
ASSLGSETQY | TRBV5-1
ASSSGRGVGYT | TRBV13
ASDSGTGNQPQH | TRBV6-6
ASSPQRGRADTQY | TRBV7-2
ASSRSWTGRTEAF | TRBV28
ASSSRDSRVTDTQY | TRBV11-2
ASSQGGGYGYT | TRBV3-1/TRBV3-2
ASSQSRSNTGELF | TRBV14
ASSLFSGGNNEQF | TRBV5-4
ASSLWAVGSYNEQF | TRBV27
ASSLAGQSTDTQY | TRBV7-2
ASSPRQEDQPQH | TRBV9
AWSARPGTGDGYT | TRBV30
ASSLELQDSPLH | TRBV5-5
ASSVEGTAGETQY | TRBV9